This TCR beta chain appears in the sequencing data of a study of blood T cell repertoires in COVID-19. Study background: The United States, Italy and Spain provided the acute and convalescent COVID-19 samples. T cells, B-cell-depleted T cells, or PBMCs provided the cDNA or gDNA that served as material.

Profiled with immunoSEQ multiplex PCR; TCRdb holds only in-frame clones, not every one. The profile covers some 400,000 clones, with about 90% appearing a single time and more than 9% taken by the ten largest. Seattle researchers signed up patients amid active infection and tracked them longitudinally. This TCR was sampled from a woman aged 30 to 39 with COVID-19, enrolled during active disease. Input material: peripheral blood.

The CDR3 region has the DNA TGTGCCAGTAGTAGGGGTTGGGAGGTTCCTAACTACGAGCAGTACTTC. Protein: CASSRGWEVPNYEQYF. This chain connects TRBV19 to TRBJ2-7, with D tentatively TRBD2 (6 bases). This CDR3 has 16 residues. Germline-derived CDR1 and CDR2 are LNHDA and SQIVND (reference sequence). Trimming pared 4 bases from V and 3 bases from J, leaving 19 bases between. The full variable domain, its missing parts supplied by reference TRBV19 and TRBJ2-7, is DGGITQSPKYLFRKEGQNVTLSCEQNLNHDAMYWYRQDPGQGLRLIYYSQIVNDFQKGDIAEGYSVSREKKESFPLTVTSAQKNPTAFYLCASSRGWEVPNYEQYFGPGTRLTVT.